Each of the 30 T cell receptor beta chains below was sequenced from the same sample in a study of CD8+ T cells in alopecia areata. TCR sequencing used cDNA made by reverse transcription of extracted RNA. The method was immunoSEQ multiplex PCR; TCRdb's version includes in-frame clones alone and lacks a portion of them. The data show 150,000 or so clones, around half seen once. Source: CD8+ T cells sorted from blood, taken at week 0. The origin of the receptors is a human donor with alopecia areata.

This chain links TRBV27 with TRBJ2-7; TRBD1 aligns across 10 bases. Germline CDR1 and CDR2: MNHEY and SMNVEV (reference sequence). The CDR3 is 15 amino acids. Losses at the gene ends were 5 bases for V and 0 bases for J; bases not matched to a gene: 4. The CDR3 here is CASSQWTGGSYEQYF. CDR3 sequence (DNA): TGTGCCAGCAGTCAATGGACAGGGGGCTCCTACGAGCAGTACTTC.

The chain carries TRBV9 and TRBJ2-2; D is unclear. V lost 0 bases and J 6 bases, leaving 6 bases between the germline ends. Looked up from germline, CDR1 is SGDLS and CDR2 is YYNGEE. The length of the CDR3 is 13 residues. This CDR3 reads CASSVAQAGELFF. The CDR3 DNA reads TGTGCCAGCAGCGTAGCCCAGGCCGGGGAGCTGTTTTTT. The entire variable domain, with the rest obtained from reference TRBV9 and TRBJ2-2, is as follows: DSGVTQTPKHLITATGQRVTLRCSPRSGDLSVYWYQQSLDQGLQFLIQYYNGEERAKGNILERFSAQQFPDLHSELNLSSLELGDSALYFCASSVAQAGELFFGEGSRLTVL.

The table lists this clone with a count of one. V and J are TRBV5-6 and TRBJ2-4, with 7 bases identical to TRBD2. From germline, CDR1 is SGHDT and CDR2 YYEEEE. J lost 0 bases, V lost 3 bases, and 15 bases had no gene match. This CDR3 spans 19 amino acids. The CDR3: CASSSLGGGFLLAKNIQYF. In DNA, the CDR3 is TGTGCCAGCAGCTCCTTGGGCGGGGGATTTCTCCTAGCCAAAAACATTCAGTACTTC.

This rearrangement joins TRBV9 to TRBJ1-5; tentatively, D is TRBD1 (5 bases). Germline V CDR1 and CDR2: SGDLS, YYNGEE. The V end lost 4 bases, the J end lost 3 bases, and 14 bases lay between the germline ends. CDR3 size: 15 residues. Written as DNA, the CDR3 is TGTGCCAGCAGCCCGGGGAAGGGGAACAATCAGCCCCAGCATTTT. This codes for CASSPGKGNNQPQHF.

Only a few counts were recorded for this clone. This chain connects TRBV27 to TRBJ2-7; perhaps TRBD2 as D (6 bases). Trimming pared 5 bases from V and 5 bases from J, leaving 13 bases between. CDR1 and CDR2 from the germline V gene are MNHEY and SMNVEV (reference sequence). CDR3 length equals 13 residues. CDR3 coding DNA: TGTGCCAGCAGTCCATCTGGAGGGCACGAGCAGTACTTC. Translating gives CASSPSGGHEQYF.

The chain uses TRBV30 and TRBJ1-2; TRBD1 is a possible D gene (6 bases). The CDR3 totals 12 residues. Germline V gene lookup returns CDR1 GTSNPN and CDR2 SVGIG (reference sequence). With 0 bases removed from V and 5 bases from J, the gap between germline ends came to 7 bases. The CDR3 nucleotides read TGTGCCTGGAGTGTACAGGGATATGGCTACACCTTC. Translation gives CAWSVQGYGYTF.

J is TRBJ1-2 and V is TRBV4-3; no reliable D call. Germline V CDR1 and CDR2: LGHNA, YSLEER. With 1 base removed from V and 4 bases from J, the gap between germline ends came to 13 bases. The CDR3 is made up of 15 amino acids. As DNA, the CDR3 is TGCGCCAGCAGCCAAGGAGATGGATCCCTCTATGGCTACACCTTC. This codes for CASSQGDGSLYGYTF.

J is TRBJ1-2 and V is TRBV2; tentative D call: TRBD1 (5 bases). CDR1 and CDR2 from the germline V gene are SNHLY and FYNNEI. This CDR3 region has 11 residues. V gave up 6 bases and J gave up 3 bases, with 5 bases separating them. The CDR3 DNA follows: TGTGCCAGCAGACAGGACTATGGCTACACCTTC. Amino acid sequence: CASRQDYGYTF.

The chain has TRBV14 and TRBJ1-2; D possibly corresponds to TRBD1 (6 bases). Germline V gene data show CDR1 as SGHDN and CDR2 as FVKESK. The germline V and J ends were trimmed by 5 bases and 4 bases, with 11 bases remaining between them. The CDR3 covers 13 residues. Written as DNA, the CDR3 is TGTGCCAGCAGCTTCAGGACAGCCTATGGCTACACCTTC. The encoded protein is CASSFRTAYGYTF.

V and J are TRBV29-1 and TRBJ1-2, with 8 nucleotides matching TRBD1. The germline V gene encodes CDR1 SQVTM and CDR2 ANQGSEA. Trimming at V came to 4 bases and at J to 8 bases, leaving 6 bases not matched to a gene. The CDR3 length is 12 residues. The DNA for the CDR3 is TGCAGCGTTGTCAGCGGACAGGGCGGCTACACCTTC. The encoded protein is CSVVSGQGGYTF.

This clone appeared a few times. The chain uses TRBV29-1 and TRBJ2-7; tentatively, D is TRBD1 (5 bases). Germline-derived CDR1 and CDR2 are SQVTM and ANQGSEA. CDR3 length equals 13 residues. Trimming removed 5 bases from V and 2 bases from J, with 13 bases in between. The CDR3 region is CSVSDSLTYEQYF. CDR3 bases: TGCAGCGTTTCTGACAGCCTCACCTACGAGCAGTACTTC.

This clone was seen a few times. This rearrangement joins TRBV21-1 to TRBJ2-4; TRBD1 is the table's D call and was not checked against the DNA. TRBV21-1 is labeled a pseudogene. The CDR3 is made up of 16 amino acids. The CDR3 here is CASSNARDRAKNIQYF. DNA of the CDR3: TGTGCCAGCAGCAATGCCAGGGACAGGGCCAAAAACATTCAGTACTTC.

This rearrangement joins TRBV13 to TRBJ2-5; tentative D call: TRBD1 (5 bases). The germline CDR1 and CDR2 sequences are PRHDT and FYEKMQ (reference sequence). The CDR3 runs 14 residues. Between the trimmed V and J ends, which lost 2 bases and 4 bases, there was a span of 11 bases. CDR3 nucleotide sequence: TGTGCCAGCAGCTTACAGGGATTTGGAGAGACCCAGTACTTC. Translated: CASSLQGFGETQYF.

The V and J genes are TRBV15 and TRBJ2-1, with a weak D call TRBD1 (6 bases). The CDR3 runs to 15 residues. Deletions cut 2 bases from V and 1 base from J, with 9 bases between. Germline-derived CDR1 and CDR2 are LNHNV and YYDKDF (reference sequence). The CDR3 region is CATSRRDRSYNEQFF. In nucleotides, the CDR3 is TGTGCCACCAGCAGACGCGACAGGTCCTACAATGAGCAGTTCTTC. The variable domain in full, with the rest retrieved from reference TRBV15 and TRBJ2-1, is DAMVIQNPRYQVTQFGKPVTLSCSQTLNHNVMYWYQQKSSQAPKLLFHYYDKDFNNEADTPDNFQSRRPNTSFCFLDIRSPGLGDTAMYLCATSRRDRSYNEQFFGPGTRLTVL.

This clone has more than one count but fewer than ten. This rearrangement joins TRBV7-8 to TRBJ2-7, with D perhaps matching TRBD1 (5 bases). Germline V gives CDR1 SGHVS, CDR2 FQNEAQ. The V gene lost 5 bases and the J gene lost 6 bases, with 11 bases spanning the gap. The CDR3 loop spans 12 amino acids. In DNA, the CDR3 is TGTGCCAGCAGCCCCGGACAACTCGAGCAGTACTTC. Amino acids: CASSPGQLEQYF.

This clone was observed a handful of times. CDR3 nucleotide sequence: TGTGCCTGGAGTCTCCTGGATGGGTACGAGCAGTACTTC. This gives the protein CAWSLLDGYEQYF. The J gene is TRBJ2-7, the V gene TRBV30; D ambiguous. The V gene's germline CDR1 is GTSNPN and CDR2 SVGIG (reference sequence). The germline V and J ends were trimmed by 2 bases and 4 bases, with 12 bases remaining between them. The CDR3 runs to 13 residues.

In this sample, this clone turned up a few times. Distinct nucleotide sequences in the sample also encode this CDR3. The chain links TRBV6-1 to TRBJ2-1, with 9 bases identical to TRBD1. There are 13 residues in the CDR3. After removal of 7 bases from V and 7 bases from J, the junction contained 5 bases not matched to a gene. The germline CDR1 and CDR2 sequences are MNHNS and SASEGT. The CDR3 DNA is TGTGCCAGCACCGGGACAGGGCTTAATGAGCAGTTCTTC. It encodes CASTGTGLNEQFF.

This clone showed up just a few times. In DNA, the CDR3 is TGTGCCAGCAGTACGGGACAGGGCCCCTACGAGCAGTACTTC. It translates to CASSTGQGPYEQYF. V is TRBV6-6 and J is TRBJ2-7; 9 nucleotides agree with TRBD1. J was trimmed by 2 bases and V by 5 bases; bases with no gene match: 4. Germline loops: CDR1 MNHNY, CDR2 SVGAGI (reference sequence). This CDR3 comprises 14 residues.

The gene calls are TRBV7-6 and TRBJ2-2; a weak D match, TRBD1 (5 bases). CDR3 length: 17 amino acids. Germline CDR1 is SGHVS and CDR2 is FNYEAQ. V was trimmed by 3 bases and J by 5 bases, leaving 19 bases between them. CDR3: CASSFKQALELTGELFF. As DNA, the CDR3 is TGTGCCAGCAGCTTTAAACAGGCTTTAGAATTGACCGGGGAGCTGTTTTTT.

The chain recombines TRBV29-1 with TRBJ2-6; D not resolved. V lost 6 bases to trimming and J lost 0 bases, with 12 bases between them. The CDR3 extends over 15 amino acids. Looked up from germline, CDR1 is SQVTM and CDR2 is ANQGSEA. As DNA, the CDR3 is TGCAGCGTCCTGGGTGACCTCTCTGGGGCCAACGTCCTGACTTTC. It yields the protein CSVLGDLSGANVLTF.

DNA for the CDR3: TGTGCCAGCAGTTTACCCCTAACAGGGAGCAATGAGCAGTTCTTC. Protein sequence: CASSLPLTGSNEQFF. The chain joins TRBV28 to TRBJ2-1, with a possible D match to TRBD1 (6 bases). Germline lookup yields CDR1 MDHEN and CDR2 SYDVKM. V lost 2 bases to trimming and J lost 6 bases, with 14 bases between them. The CDR3 totals 15 residues.

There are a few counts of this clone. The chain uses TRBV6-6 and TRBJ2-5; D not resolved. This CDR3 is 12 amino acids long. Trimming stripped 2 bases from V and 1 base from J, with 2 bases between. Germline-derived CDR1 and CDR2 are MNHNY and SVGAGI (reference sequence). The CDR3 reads CASSYTQETQYF. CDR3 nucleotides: TGTGCCAGCAGTTACACCCAAGAGACCCAGTACTTC.

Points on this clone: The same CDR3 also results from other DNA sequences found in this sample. The CDR3: CASSEGQGAYEQYF. In DNA, the CDR3 is TGTGCCAGCAGTGAGGGACAGGGCGCCTACGAGCAGTACTTC. The J gene is TRBJ2-7, the V gene TRBV2, with 9 bases lining up with TRBD1. V gave up 3 bases and J gave up 2 bases; unmatched junction bases: 2. Germline V lookup: CDR1 SNHLY, CDR2 FYNNEI. This CDR3 comprises 14 residues.

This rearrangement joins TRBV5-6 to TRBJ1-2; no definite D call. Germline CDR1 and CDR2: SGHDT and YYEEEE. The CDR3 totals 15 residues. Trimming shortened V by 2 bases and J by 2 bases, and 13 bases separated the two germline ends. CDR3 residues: CASSFSTGINYGYTF. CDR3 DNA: TGTGCCAGCAGCTTTTCTACGGGGATCAACTATGGCTACACCTTC.

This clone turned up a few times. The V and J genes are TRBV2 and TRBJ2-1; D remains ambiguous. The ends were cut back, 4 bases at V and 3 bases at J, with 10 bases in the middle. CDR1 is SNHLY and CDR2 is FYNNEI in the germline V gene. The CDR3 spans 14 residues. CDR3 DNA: TGTGCCAGCAGTGTGGCCACCAACTACAATGAGCAGTTCTTC. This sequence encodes CASSVATNYNEQFF. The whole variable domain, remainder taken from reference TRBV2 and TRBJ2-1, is EPEVTQTPSHQVTQMGQEVILRCVPISNHLYFYWYRQILGQKVEFLVSFYNNEISEKSEIFDDQFSVERPDGSNFTLKIRSTKLEDSAMYFCASSVATNYNEQFFGPGTRLTVL.

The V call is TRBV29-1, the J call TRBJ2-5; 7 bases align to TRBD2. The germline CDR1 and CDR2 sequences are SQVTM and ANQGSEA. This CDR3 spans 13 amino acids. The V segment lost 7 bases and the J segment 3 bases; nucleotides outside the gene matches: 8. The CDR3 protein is CSARLAEEETQYF. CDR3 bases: TGCAGCGCCCGGCTAGCGGAAGAAGAGACCCAGTACTTC.

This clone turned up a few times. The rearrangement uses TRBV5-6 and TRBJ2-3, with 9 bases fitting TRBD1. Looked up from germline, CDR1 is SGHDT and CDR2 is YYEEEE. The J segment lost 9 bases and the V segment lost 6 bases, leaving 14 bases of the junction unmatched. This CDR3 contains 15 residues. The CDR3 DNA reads TGTGCCAGCACCGCCGGGACAGGGTTTTCAGGGACGCAGTATTTT. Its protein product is CASTAGTGFSGTQYF.

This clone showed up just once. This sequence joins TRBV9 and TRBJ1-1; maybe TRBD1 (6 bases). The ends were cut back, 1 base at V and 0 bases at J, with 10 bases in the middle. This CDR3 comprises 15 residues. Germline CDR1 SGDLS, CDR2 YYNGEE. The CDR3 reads CASSVKGQMNTEAFF. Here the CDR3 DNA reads TGTGCCAGCAGCGTAAAGGGACAAATGAACACTGAAGCTTTCTTT.

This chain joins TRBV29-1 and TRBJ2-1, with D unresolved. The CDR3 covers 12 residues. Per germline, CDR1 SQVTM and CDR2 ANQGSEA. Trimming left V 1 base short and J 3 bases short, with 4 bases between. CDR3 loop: CSVEGGYNEQFF. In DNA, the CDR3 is TGCAGCGTTGAAGGGGGCTACAATGAGCAGTTCTTC.

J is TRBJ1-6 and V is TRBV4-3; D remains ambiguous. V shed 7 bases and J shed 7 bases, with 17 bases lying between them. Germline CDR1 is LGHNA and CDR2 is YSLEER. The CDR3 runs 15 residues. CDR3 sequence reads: CASKQARGGNSPLHF. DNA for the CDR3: TGCGCCAGCAAACAAGCGCGGGGTGGCAATTCACCCCTCCACTTT.